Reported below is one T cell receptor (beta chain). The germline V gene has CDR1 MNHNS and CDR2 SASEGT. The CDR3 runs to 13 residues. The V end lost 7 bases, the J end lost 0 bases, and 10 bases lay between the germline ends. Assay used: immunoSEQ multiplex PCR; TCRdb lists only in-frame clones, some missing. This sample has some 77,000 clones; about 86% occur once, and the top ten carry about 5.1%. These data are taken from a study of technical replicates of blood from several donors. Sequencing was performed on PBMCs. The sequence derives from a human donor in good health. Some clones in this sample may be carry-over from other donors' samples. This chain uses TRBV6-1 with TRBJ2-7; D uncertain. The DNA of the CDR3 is TGTGCCAGCATGTTGGCGGACTCCTACGAGCAGTACTTC. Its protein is CASMLADSYEQYF.